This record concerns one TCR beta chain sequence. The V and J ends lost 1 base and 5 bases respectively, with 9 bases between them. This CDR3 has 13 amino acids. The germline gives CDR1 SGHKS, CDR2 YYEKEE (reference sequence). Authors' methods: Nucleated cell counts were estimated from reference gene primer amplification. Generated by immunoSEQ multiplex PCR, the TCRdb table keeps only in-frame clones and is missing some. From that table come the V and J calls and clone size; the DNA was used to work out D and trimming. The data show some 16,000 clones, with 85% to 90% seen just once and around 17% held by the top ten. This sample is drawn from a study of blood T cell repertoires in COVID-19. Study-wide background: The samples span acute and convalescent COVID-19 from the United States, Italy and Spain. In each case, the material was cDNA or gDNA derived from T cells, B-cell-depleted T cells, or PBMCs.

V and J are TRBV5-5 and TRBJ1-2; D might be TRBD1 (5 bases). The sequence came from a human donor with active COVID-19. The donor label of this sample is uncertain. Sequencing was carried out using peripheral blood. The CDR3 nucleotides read TGTGCCAGCAGCTTGAGGCAGGGATATGGCTACACCTTC. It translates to CASSLRQGYGYTF.